The 2 T cell receptor beta chains given below trace back to one sample, sequenced in a study of OX40 agonist ivuxolimab in advanced cancers. Clones were sequenced by immunoSEQ multiplex PCR, and TCRdb holds only the in-frame ones, with some missing. The table lists more than 60,000 clones, less than 90% of them singletons. Here the sequenced sample was CD4+ or CD8+ T cells sorted from blood, taken in a trial of the OX40 agonist ivuxolimab. The receptors were gathered from an adult with an advanced solid tumor such as melanoma, head and neck, liver or kidney cancer.

This chain connects TRBV6-7 to TRBJ2-7, with 7 bases identical to TRBD1. TRBV6-7 is annotated as an ORF whose role is uncertain. The CDR3 runs 17 residues. V dropped 2 bases and J dropped 2; count of bases not matched to a gene: 12. The CDR3 reads CASSYERGPWAPYEQYF. DNA for the CDR3: TGTGCCAGCAGTTACGAAAGGGGGCCGTGGGCTCCCTACGAGCAGTACTTC.

The V call is TRBV27, the J call TRBJ2-7; 7 bases agree with TRBD1. From germline, CDR1 is MNHEY and CDR2 SMNVEV (reference sequence). Trimming at V came to 5 bases and at J to 3 bases, leaving 19 bases not matched to a gene. The CDR3 runs to 18 residues. The CDR3 here is CASSASAFPGQPFYEQYF. The CDR3 DNA sequence: TGTGCCAGCAGTGCATCTGCGTTCCCGGGACAGCCCTTCTACGAGCAGTACTTC.